This TCR beta chain derives from a study of T-cell reconstitution after alpha-beta-depleted transplantation in children. Overall study results and limits: It was reported that alpha-beta T cells came from several hundred expanded graft clones (about two months after transplant).

V lost 3 bases to trimming and J lost 3 bases, with 12 bases between them. The CDR3 consists of 13 residues. Germline CDR1 reads SQVTM; CDR2 reads ANQGSEA. This clonotype has ten or more counts. Antigen specificity is unknown. TCRbeta library preparation incorporated unique molecular identifiers. TCRdb reprocessed the PCR reads with MiXCR, giving one entry per CDR3 protein. In the table there are about 590,000 distinct CDR3 sequences, 10% to 15% of which are singletons. The chain employs TRBV29-1 and TRBJ2-7, with D perhaps given as TRBD1 or TRBD2 (5 bases each). This clonotype was sampled from a male patient younger than 18 who had a stem cell transplant for acute myeloid leukemia, so the T cells may come from the graft donor. The input for sequencing was PBMCs, mostly from graft donor cells, taken 360 days after TCRalphabeta/CD19-depleted stem cell transplant. CDR3 sequence: CSVDRDGHYEQYF. The CDR3 DNA sequence: TGCAGCGTTGACAGGGACGGCCACTACGAGCAGTACTTC.